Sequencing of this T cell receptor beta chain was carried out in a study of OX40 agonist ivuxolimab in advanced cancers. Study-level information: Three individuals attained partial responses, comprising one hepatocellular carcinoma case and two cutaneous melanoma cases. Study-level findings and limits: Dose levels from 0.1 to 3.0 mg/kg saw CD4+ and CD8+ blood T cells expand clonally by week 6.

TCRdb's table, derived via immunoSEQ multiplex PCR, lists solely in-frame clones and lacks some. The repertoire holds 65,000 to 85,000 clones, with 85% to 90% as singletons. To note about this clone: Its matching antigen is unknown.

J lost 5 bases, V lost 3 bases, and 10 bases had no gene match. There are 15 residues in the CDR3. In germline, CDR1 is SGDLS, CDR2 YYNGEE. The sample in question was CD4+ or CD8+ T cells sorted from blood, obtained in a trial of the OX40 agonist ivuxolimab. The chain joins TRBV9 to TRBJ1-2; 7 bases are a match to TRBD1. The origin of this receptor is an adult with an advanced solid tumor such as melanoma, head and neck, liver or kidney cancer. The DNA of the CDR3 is TGTGCCAGCAGCGCCTTTACAGGGGTAGGATATGGCTACACCTTC. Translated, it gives CASSAFTGVGYGYTF.